These 11 T cell receptor beta chains originate from one sample sequenced in a study of blood T cell repertoires in COVID-19. Sequenced by immunoSEQ multiplex PCR; TCRdb stores in-frame clones only, minus some. The data contain more than 300,000 clones, less than 90% of them singletons. What was sequenced was PBMCs or T cells enriched from blood (not recorded which). Receptors originate from a woman between 45 and 65 years old who had recovered from COVID-19.

This clone occurred once. This CDR3 is CASGTLSGNTIYF. CDR3 nucleotide sequence: TGTGCCAGCGGGACACTCTCTGGAAACACCATATATTTT. The chain links TRBV2 to TRBJ1-3; D is perhaps TRBD1 (6 bases). Germline CDR1 and CDR2: SNHLY and FYNNEI. The CDR3 consists of 13 residues. The germline V and J ends were trimmed by 8 bases and 0 bases, with 8 bases remaining between them.

The chain recombines TRBV29-1 with TRBJ1-2, with D uncertain. The germline V and J ends were trimmed by 5 bases and 4 bases, with 14 bases remaining between them. Germline CDR1 SQVTM, CDR2 ANQGSEA. The CDR3 sequence is 13 residues long. The CDR3 region has the DNA TGCAGCGTTTCGACTGGGGAGGCCTATGGCTACACCTTC. This translates into CSVSTGEAYGYTF.

This clone is medium-sized by share. In nucleotides, the CDR3 is TGTGCCAGCAGCTACCGACTTTCCGGGGAGCTGTTTTTT. This gives the protein CASSYRLSGELFF. The chain joins TRBV3-1 (or the pseudogene TRBV3-2) to TRBJ2-2; D is ambiguous. The CDR3 runs 13 residues. The V end was cut by 5 bases, the J end by 6 bases, with 10 bases between. From germline, CDR1 is LGHDT and CDR2 YNNKEL (reference sequence).

The CDR3 bases are TGTGCCATGTCAACAGGGCAGAATGAGCAGTTCTTC. It encodes CAMSTGQNEQFF. V gene TRBV10-3 combines with J gene TRBJ2-1, with D perhaps TRBD1 (6 bases). Germline values: CDR1 ENHRY, CDR2 SYGVKD. The CDR3 runs to 12 residues. Trimming took off 9 bases at V and 7 bases at J, with 13 bases between the two ends.

This clone showed up just once. The rearrangement links TRBV7-2 to TRBJ1-2, with 9 positions matching TRBD1. J was trimmed by 8 bases and V by 3 bases; bases with no gene match: 7. Germline CDR1 is SGHTA and CDR2 is FQGNSA. The CDR3 extends over 14 amino acids. CDR3 DNA: TGTGCCAGCAGCTTGGGACAGGGTTACGGCGGCTACACCTTC. This translates into CASSLGQGYGGYTF.

This clone has just a few counts. The chain uses TRBV5-1 and TRBJ1-6; D not certain. V dropped 4 bases and J dropped 7 bases, with 24 bases sitting between them. The CDR3 runs to 18 residues. CDR1 SGHRS and CDR2 YFSETQ come from the germline V gene. CDR3 sequence reads: CASSRRPTQTRVNSPLHF. The CDR3, as DNA: TGCGCCAGCAGCCGACGACCAACACAGACCAGAGTAAATTCACCCCTCCACTTT.

The V call is TRBV5-1, the J call TRBJ1-4; TRBD1 agrees at 7 bases. This CDR3 spans 14 amino acids. The germline CDR1 and CDR2 sequences are SGHRS and YFSETQ. Germline trimming cut 4 bases from V and 4 bases from J; bases unmatched to any gene: 4. The CDR3 here is CASSHGTDNEKLFF. The CDR3 coding sequence is TGCGCCAGCAGCCACGGGACAGATAATGAAAAACTGTTTTTT.

The chain links TRBV5-4 to TRBJ1-1, with D hard to call. V lost 5 bases and J 1 base, leaving 9 bases between the germline ends. In germline, CDR1 is SGHNT, CDR2 YYREEE (reference sequence). This CDR3 has 13 residues. CDR3 residues: CASRETGNTEAFF. In DNA, the CDR3 is TGTGCCAGCAGGGAGACGGGGAACACTGAAGCTTTCTTT.

The J gene is TRBJ1-6, the V gene TRBV5-6; 11 bases match TRBD1. This CDR3 contains 16 residues. Germline V gene lookup returns CDR1 SGHDT and CDR2 YYEEEE. V gave up 5 bases and J gave up 6 bases; unmatched junction bases: 7. The CDR3 sequence is CASRSDRGLGNSPLHF. CDR3 in DNA: TGTGCCAGCAGATCGGACAGGGGGCTCGGTAATTCACCCCTCCACTTT.

Only one count was recorded for this clone. The chain has TRBV7-9 and TRBJ2-1; the match to TRBD2 covers 10 bases. Looked up from germline, CDR1 is SEHNR and CDR2 is FQNEAQ (reference sequence). The CDR3 runs 15 residues. Unmatched junction bases numbered 5, after V lost 4 bases and J lost 5 bases. Written as DNA, the CDR3 is TGTGCCAGCAGCTACGGGACTAGCGTTAACAATGAGCAGTTCTTC. Its protein is CASSYGTSVNNEQFF. Full variable domain (rest looked up from reference TRBV7-9 and TRBJ2-1): DTGVSQNPRHKITKRGQNVTFRCDPISEHNRLYWYRQTLGQGPEFLTYFQNEAQLEKSRLLSDRFSAERPKGSFSTLEIQRTEQGDSAMYLCASSYGTSVNNEQFFGPGTRLTVL.

This clone was observed a single time. J is TRBJ1-3 and V is TRBV23-1; TRBD1 agrees at 8 bases. TRBV23-1 is filed as an ORF, its function uncertain. With V trimmed by 7 bases and J by 0 bases, 17 bases remained unmatched. This CDR3 spans 19 amino acids. CDR3 DNA sequence: TGCGCCAGCACCCTTCCGGGACAGGACTATGTTATCTCTGGAAACACCATATATTTT. Protein product: CASTLPGQDYVISGNTIYF.